Listed below are T cell receptor beta chains from one sample, sequenced in a study of somatic mutations in cytotoxic T cells in rheumatoid arthritis. Sequenced by immunoSEQ multiplex PCR; TCRdb stores in-frame clones only, minus some. In the table there are over 2,000 clones, 84% of which are singletons. The sample consisted of CD8+ T cells sorted from blood. All receptors come from an adult with rheumatoid arthritis. Both conserved end residues are part of each CDR3. The D gene is left open where the match is weak. Clone size is given for some rows only: seen once, a few or many times, or a class if the clone is expanded.

D: .
V: TRBV6-5
J: TRBJ2-2
length: 13
size: .
CDR3: CASSRVNTGELFF
DNA: TGTGCCAGCAGTCGGGTTAACACCGGGGAGCTGTTTTTT

D: TRBD1
V: TRBV5-4
J: TRBJ2-5
length: 15
size: .
CDR3: CASSWTGGGQETQYF
DNA: TGTGCCAGCAGCTGGACAGGGGGCGGCCAAGAGACCCAGTACTTC

D: .
V: TRBV6-1
J: TRBJ2-7
length: 14
size: .
CDR3: CASRTPGQAYEQYF
DNA: TGTGCCAGCAGGACACCGGGACAAGCCTACGAGCAGTACTTC

D: .
V: TRBV11-2
J: TRBJ2-7
length: 15
size: .
CDR3: CASSKVGTWAYEQYF
DNA: TGTGCCAGCAGCAAAGTCGGCACCTGGGCCTACGAGCAGTACTTC

D: .
V: TRBV6-1
J: TRBJ1-4
length: 15
size: .
CDR3: CASILSRGGREKLFF
DNA: TGTGCCAGCATTCTATCCCGGGGAGGGAGAGAAAAACTGTTTTTT

D: .
V: TRBV27
J: TRBJ2-7
length: 14
size: .
CDR3: CASSLGSPRGEQYF
DNA: TGTGCCAGCAGTTTGGGCTCCCCAAGGGGCGAGCAGTACTTC

D: TRBD1
V: TRBV19
J: TRBJ2-5
length: 15
size: .
CDR3: CATHLGTGGEETQYF
DNA: TGTGCCACCCACCTCGGGACAGGGGGGGAAGAGACCCAGTACTTC

D: TRBD1
V: TRBV7-3
J: TRBJ1-5
length: 22
size: .
CDR3: CASSLVVAGRLGQGSSNQPQHF
DNA: TGTGCCAGCAGCTTAGTTGTGGCCGGCCGATTGGGACAGGGGTCTAGCAATCAGCCCCAGCATTTT

D: .
V: TRBV5-1
J: TRBJ2-7
length: 12
size: .
CDR3: CASSGDSYEQYF
DNA: TGCGCCAGCAGTGGTGACTCCTACGAGCAGTACTTC

D: TRBD1
V: TRBV5-4
J: TRBJ1-4
length: 14
size: .
CDR3: CASSIGQGNEKLFF
DNA: TGTGCCAGCAGCATCGGACAGGGGAATGAAAAACTGTTTTTT

D: .
V: TRBV4-2
J: TRBJ2-2
length: 16
size: .
CDR3: CASSHSRGAVTGELFF
DNA: TGTGCCAGCAGCCATAGCCGGGGAGCTGTCACCGGGGAGCTGTTTTTT

D: .
V: TRBV9
J: TRBJ2-3
length: 14
size: .
CDR3: CASSGGGFTDTQYF
DNA: TGTGCCAGCAGCGGGGGTGGGTTCACAGATACGCAGTATTTT

D: .
V: TRBV19
J: TRBJ2-2
length: 16
size: .
CDR3: CASNWGPTTNTGELFF
DNA: TGTGCCAGTAATTGGGGGCCGACTACGAACACCGGGGAGCTGTTTTTT

D: .
V: TRBV19
J: TRBJ1-3
length: 14
size: large
CDR3: CASIMRSSGNTIYF
DNA: TGTGCCAGTATTATGAGGAGCTCTGGAAACACCATATATTTT

D: TRBD1
V: TRBV4-1
J: TRBJ2-7
length: 13
size: once
CDR3: CASSQTGSYEQYF
DNA: TGCGCCAGCAGCCAGACAGGGTCCTACGAGCAGTACTTC

D: TRBD2
V: TRBV7-9
J: TRBJ2-7
length: 18
size: .
CDR3: CASSPPTSGGRITYEQYF
DNA: TGTGCCAGCAGCCCACCGACTAGCGGGGGCCGGATAACCTACGAGCAGTACTTC

D: .
V: TRBV7-2
J: TRBJ2-7
length: 12
size: .
CDR3: CASSPDRYEQYF
DNA: TGTGCCAGCAGCCCAGACCGCTACGAGCAGTACTTC

D: .
V: TRBV13
J: TRBJ2-2
length: 14
size: .
CDR3: CASSLGLNTGELFF
DNA: TGTGCCAGCAGCTTAGGTCTGAACACCGGGGAGCTGTTTTTT

D: .
V: TRBV10-2
J: TRBJ2-1
length: 13
size: .
CDR3: CASSEAELDEQFF
DNA: TGCGCCAGCAGTGAGGCGGAATTGGATGAGCAGTTCTTC

D: .
V: TRBV19
J: TRBJ1-2
length: 12
size: .
CDR3: CASTEGGYGYTF
DNA: TGTGCCAGTACCGAGGGTGGGTATGGCTACACCTTC

D: .
V: TRBV28
J: TRBJ2-1
length: 15
size: .
CDR3: CASSFSGSIYNEQFF
DNA: TGTGCCAGCAGTTTTTCTGGGAGCATCTACAATGAGCAGTTCTTC

D: .
V: TRBV7-6
J: TRBJ2-2
length: 17
size: .
CDR3: CASSLLGGAVNTGELFF
DNA: TGTGCCAGCAGCTTGCTGGGCGGGGCCGTTAACACCGGGGAGCTGTTTTTT

D: TRBD2
V: TRBV13
J: TRBJ2-1
length: 16
size: .
CDR3: CASSSHGGARGNEQFF
DNA: TGTGCCAGCAGCTCCCACGGGGGGGCCCGGGGTAATGAGCAGTTCTTC

D: .
V: TRBV7-8
J: TRBJ1-6
length: 16
size: .
CDR3: CASSPTESSYNSPLHF
DNA: TGTGCCAGCAGCCCGACGGAGAGCTCCTATAATTCACCCCTCCACTTT